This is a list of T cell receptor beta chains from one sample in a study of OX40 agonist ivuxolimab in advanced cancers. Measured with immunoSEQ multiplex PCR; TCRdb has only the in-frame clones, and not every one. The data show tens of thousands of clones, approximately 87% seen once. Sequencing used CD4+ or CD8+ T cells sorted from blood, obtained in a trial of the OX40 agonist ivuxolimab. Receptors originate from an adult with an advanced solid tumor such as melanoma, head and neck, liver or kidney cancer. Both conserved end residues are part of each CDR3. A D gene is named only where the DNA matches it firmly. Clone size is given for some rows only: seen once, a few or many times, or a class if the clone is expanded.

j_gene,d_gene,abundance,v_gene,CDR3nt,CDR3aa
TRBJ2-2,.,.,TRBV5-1,TGCGCCAGCAGGGCGATACCTCCGAACACCGGGGAGCTGTTTTTT,CASRAIPPNTGELFF
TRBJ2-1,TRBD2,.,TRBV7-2,TGTGCCAGCAGCTTAGGACTAGCGGGGGGATGGAGTGAGCAGTTCTTC,CASSLGLAGGWSEQFF
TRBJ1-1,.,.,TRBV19,TGTGCCAGTAGCATAGGCGGGCACACTGAAGCTTTCTTT,CASSIGGHTEAFF
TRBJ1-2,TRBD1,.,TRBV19,TGTGCCAGTTCCCGTGACAGGGGCTATGGCTACACCTTC,CASSRDRGYGYTF
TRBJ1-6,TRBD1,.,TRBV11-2,TGTGCCAGCAGCCCGGGACAGGGGGGTTCACCCCTCCACTTT,CASSPGQGGSPLHF
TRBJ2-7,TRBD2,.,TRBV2,TGTGCCAGCAGTGGCCGGAAGGAGGGACTAGCGGGATACTACGAGCAGTACTTC,CASSGRKEGLAGYYEQYF
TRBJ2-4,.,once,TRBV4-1,TGCGCCAGCAGCCAATCAGATCAACTAGCCAAAAACATTCAGTACTTC,CASSQSDQLAKNIQYF
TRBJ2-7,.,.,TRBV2,TGTGCCACTCACGTAGGGGGAACGGGCGAGCAGTACTTC,CATHVGGTGEQYF
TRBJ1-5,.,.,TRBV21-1,TGTGCCAGCAGCAACCGGGACAGGGGGAATCAGCCCCAGCATTTT,CASSNRDRGNQPQHF
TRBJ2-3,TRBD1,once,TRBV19,TGTGCCAGTAGGATACAGGGGGCTCTCACAGATACGCAGTATTTT,CASRIQGALTDTQYF
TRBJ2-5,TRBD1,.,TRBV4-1,TGCGCCAGCAGCCAAGATGTGGGACAGGGAGGGGAGACCCAGTACTTC,CASSQDVGQGGETQYF
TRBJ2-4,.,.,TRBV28,TGTGCCAGCACCACGGGACCCCTAAGTCGCATTCAGTACTTC,CASTTGPLSRIQYF
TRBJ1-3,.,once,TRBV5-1,TGCGCCAGCAGCTTGGGGACAGTCGAGGACACCATATATTTT,CASSLGTVEDTIYF
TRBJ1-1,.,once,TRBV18,TGTGCCAGCTCACCAACCGCGATAGGGGGAGAGGCTGAAGCTTTCTTT,CASSPTAIGGEAEAFF
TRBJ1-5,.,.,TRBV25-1,TGTGCCAGCGCTCACGAAGTGAGCAATCAGCCCCAGCATTTT,CASAHEVSNQPQHF
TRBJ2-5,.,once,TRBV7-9,TGTGCCAGCAGCTTGGACCAGGGCAGGCAGTACTTC,CASSLDQGRQYF
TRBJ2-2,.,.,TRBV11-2,TGTGCCAGCAGCTTCCGGGTAGGGACCGGGGAGCTGTTTTTT,CASSFRVGTGELFF